The T cell receptor beta chain described here comes from a study of T cells in Graves' hyperthyroidism and ophthalmopathy. V shed 2 bases and J shed 1 base, with 12 bases lying between them. CDR1 and CDR2 (germline): SNHLY, FYNNEI. The CDR3 runs 15 residues. This clonotype was recorded at least ten times. Amplification targeted TCR beta CDR3 regions from RNA transcripts. HTBI primers were employed in a first-round RT-PCR of the TCR CDR3. TCRdb independently ran MiXCR on the multiplex PCR reads; one entry per CDR3 protein. This table holds a few hundred thousand distinct CDR3 sequences, 15% to 19% found once.

What was sequenced was blood. The sequence was obtained from a woman aged 30 to 39 with Graves' hyperthyroidism. The chain links TRBV2 to TRBJ2-7; maybe TRBD1 (5 bases). The CDR3: CASSETGWNSYEQYF. The CDR3 coding sequence is TGTGCCAGCAGTGAAACAGGATGGAATTCCTACGAGCAGTACTTC.